A selection of T cell receptor beta chains follows, all from one sample in a study of monozygotic twins with inflammatory bowel disease. Reanalyzing the 5' RACE reads, TCRdb keeps one entry per CDR3 protein, without DNA. This table lists some 440,000 distinct CDR3 sequences. Source material: blood. The receptors shown here come from a human donor with ulcerative colitis or Crohn's disease, or a healthy co-twin of an affected twin (not recorded which). The CDR3 runs from the conserved cysteine through the conserved F or W.

>16|TRBV5-4|TRBJ1-2
CASSLGGGTDHYGYTF
>11|TRBV5-6|TRBJ1-1
CASSLIGEAFF
>15|TRBV9|TRBJ2-3
CASSLQGARGDTQYF
>14|TRBV18|TRBJ2-5
CASFQGAAQETQYF
>13|TRBV4-1|TRBJ1-6
CASSQGNNSPLHF
>15|TRBV6-5|TRBJ2-5
CASSYPGTVQETQYF
>16|TRBV9|TRBJ2-5
CASSRGLGWGRETQYF
>17|TRBV7-9|TRBJ2-7
CASSSPMGQLTSYEQYF
>12|TRBV20-1|TRBJ2-3
CSARGPPDTQYF
>12|TRBV29-1|TRBJ2-2
CSVADNTGELFF
>16|TRBV20-1|TRBJ1-1
CSARSPDYRDETEAFF
>19|TRBV6-2/TRBV6-3|TRBJ2-4
CASSPLQNRPTGTRNIQYF
>18|TRBV5-1|TRBJ2-3
CASSSRTSGGISTDTQYF
>13|TRBV7-9|TRBJ1-2
CASSSTALYGYTF
>14|TRBV10-3|TRBJ2-1
CAISHSGGANEQFF
>16|TRBV7-8|TRBJ2-2
CASSLVERGGSGELFF
>14|TRBV7-2|TRBJ2-3
CASSLGWATDTQYF